The next 18 T cell receptor beta chains were all read from a single sample in a study of tissue T cells after allogeneic stem cell transplantation (dated by TCRdb to 2021 to 2024). The time point label corresponds to: mouse harvest day 7 after allogeneic transplant. Each mouse graft, delivered by tail vein injection, combined 10^6 splenic CD5+ T cells with 10^7 T-cell-depleted bone marrow cells. Library prep was done by the immunoSEQ multiplex PCR assay. Imported from immuneACCESS, the table was reduced by TCRdb to in-frame sequences with V and J called. These copies leave out some clones; in studies compared against another copy, an unresolved V gene accounts for under half, and the cause of the remainder is not known. Across this sample there are under 8,000 clones, with approximately 44% seen only once. The ten top clones hold roughly 8.2% of the sample. Material: lymph node tissue. These receptors were obtained from a female BALB/c mouse given C57BL/6 T cells with graft-versus-host disease after an allogeneic hematopoietic cell transplant.

Of note for this clone: Here the gene names and germline are mouse. The CDR3 end lies 1 residue beyond the end of the read and is filled in from the germline J gene. This chain uses TRBV3 with TRBJ2-4, with a tentative D call TRBD1 (6 bases). With 0 bases removed from V and 0 bases from J, the gap between germline ends came to 7 bases. Germline CDR1 is SNHLY and CDR2 is FYNGKV (reference sequence). This CDR3 comprises 15 residues. The CDR3 bases that were read are TGTGCCAGCAGCTTAGCAGGGGGAAGTCAAAACACCTTGTAC. Protein sequence: CASSLAGGSQNTLY. The full CDR3 is CASSLAGGSQNTLYF.

Comments on this clone: Gene names are the mouse ones. Sequencing ends 1 residue short of the CDR3 end; the germline J gene provides the rest. The V and J genes are TRBV20 and TRBJ1-2; 8 nucleotides line up with TRBD1. The CDR3 is made up of 11 amino acids. Germline values: CDR1 GFQATS, CDR2 STVNSAI. CDR3 protein: CEQGGNSDYTF. CDR3 bases read: TGTGAACAGGGGGGGAACTCCGACTACACC.

Turning to this clone: The gene names here belong to mouse. Coverage ceases 1 residue before the CDR3 finishes, and the germline J gene fills in the end. The V call is TRBV20, the J call TRBJ1-4, with 10 positions matching TRBD1. CDR1 and CDR2 from the germline V gene are GFQATS and STVNSAI. The CDR3 has 14 amino acids. Trimming took 2 bases from V and 4 from J; bases not matched to a gene: 1. The CDR3 loop is CGARRTGGNERLFF. The part of the CDR3 DNA that was read is TGTGGTGCTAGGAGGACAGGGGGCAACGAAAGATTATTT.

Concerning this clone itself: These gene names are mouse names. With the read ending 1 residue before the CDR3 end, the germline J gene is used to fill in that end. This chain links TRBV3 with TRBJ1-1; TRBD1 matches 7 bases. Germline V gene sequence: CDR1 SNHLY, CDR2 FYNGKV (reference sequence). Trimming took 6 bases from V and 0 from J; bases not matched to a gene: 7. The CDR3 covers 15 residues. Incomplete CDR3 DNA: TGTGCCAGCAGGTCCCGGGACAGTGCAAACACAGAAGTCTTC. It specifies CASRSRDSANTEVF. The CDR3 as a whole reads CASRSRDSANTEVFF.

For this clone: Each gene name is a mouse one. The CDR3 extends 1 residue past the end of the read, so its final part is completed from the germline J gene. This chain connects TRBV26 to TRBJ2-1, with D maybe TRBD1 (5 bases). V shed 2 bases and J shed 3 bases, with 11 bases lying between them. This CDR3 contains 15 residues. CDR1 and CDR2 from the germline V gene are KGHPV and FQNQEV (reference sequence). CDR3 DNA (partial): TGTGCCAGCAGTCTGGACCCGACAGTCTATGCTGAGCAGTTC. Amino acid sequence: CASSLDPTVYAEQF. The complete CDR3 sequence is CASSLDPTVYAEQFF. Variable domain in full (rest from reference TRBV26 and TRBJ2-1): NSKVIQTPRYLVKGQGQKAKMRCIPEKGHPVVFWYQQNKNNEFKFLINFQNQEVLQQIDMTEKRFSAECPSNSPCSLEIQSSEAGDSALYLCASSLDPTVYAEQFFGPGTRLTVL.

For this clone: The germline and genes are mouse ones. The sequence runs out 1 residue before the end of the CDR3; the remainder is reconstructed from the germline J gene. J is TRBJ2-4 and V is TRBV26; no definite D call. In germline, CDR1 is KGHPV, CDR2 FQNQEV (reference sequence). This CDR3 spans 13 amino acids. V lost 3 bases and J 0 bases, leaving 4 bases between the germline ends. The CDR3 bases that were read are TGTGCCAGCAGTCTCGATAGTCAAAACACCTTGTAC. Its protein product is CASSLDSQNTLY. The full-length CDR3 reads as CASSLDSQNTLYF.

By frequency in the sample, this clone is large. Mouse gene names apply. With the read ending 1 residue before the CDR3 end, the germline J gene is used to fill in that end. J is TRBJ2-7 and V is TRBV13-1; no reliable D call. Looked up from germline, CDR1 is NSHNY and CDR2 is SYGAGN. The germline V and J ends were trimmed by 1 base and 4 bases, with 6 bases remaining between them. This CDR3 contains 12 residues. The CDR3 loop reads CASSDPSYEQYF. CDR3 DNA, as far as it was read: TGTGCCAGCAGTGATCCCAGTTATGAACAGTAC.

A note on this clone: Genes and germline come from the mouse. The sequence runs out 1 residue before the end of the CDR3; the remainder is reconstructed from the germline J gene. In the same sample, other DNA sequences code for this CDR3. The chain couples TRBV3 to TRBJ2-4; D not resolved. Germline V gives CDR1 SNHLY, CDR2 FYNGKV (reference sequence). The V gene lost 5 bases and the J gene lost 0 bases, with 6 bases spanning the gap. This CDR3 has 13 residues. The part of the CDR3 DNA that was read is TGTGCCAGCAGCCCGACAAGTCAAAACACCTTGTAC. Amino acids: CASSPTSQNTLY. The CDR3 as a whole reads CASSPTSQNTLYF.

Judged by abundance, this clone is medium-sized (0.01 to 0.1%). The listed genes are named as in mouse. Coverage ceases 1 residue before the CDR3 finishes, and the germline J gene fills in the end. The J gene is TRBJ2-7, the V gene TRBV16; D is uncertain. CDR1 SGHSA and CDR2 FRNQAP come from the germline V gene. Trimming left V 2 bases short and J 3 bases short, with 11 bases between. The CDR3 runs to 14 residues. CDR3: CASSLSGQFYEQYF. Partial CDR3 DNA: TGTGCAAGCAGCTTATCCGGCCAGTTCTATGAACAGTAC.

This clone was counted only a few times. The listed genes are named as in mouse. The CDR3 sequence is CASSLSGQTYEQYF. The sequenced CDR3 bases are TGTGCCAGCAGTCTGTCAGGACAGACCTATGAACAGTAC. The J gene is TRBJ2-7, the V gene TRBV26; TRBD1 might be the D (6 bases). The CDR3 extends 1 residue past the end of the read, so its final part is completed from the germline J gene. The CDR3 contains 14 residues. Trimming pared 0 bases from V and 2 bases from J, leaving 8 bases between. Germline V lookup: CDR1 KGHPV, CDR2 FQNQEV (reference sequence).

As for this clone: Genes and germline come from the mouse. The CDR3 is cut off 1 residue early in the read; its end comes from the germline J gene. V is TRBV23 and J is TRBJ1-1. The CDR3 is 11 residues long. Per the germline V gene, CDR1 is KGHTA and CDR2 is FQNQQP. The CDR3 is CSSTGGTEVFF. The DNA read from the CDR3 is TGCTCCAGCACGGGGGGCACAGAAGTCTTC.

As concerns this clone: The gene symbols are mouse symbols. The read ends 1 residue before the CDR3 terminus; that terminus is restored from the germline J gene. The rearrangement links TRBV3 to TRBJ2-1; 11 bases map to TRBD1. The trim removed 3 bases at V and 4 bases at J, leaving 2 bases unmatched. Germline V gives CDR1 SNHLY, CDR2 FYNGKV (reference sequence). CDR3 length equals 15 residues. The CDR3 here is CASSFRDRGYAEQFF. The CDR3 bases that were read are TGTGCCAGCAGCTTTAGGGACAGGGGGTATGCTGAGCAGTTC.

The count of this clone is one. Mouse gene names and germline throughout. The read ends 1 residue early relative to the CDR3; the germline J gene fills the gap. The chain carries TRBV5 and TRBJ2-1, with 10 bases matching TRBD2. J lost 3 bases, V lost 4 bases, and 3 bases had no gene match. Germline V lookup: CDR1 LGHNA, CDR2 YNLKQL (reference sequence). The CDR3 contains 15 residues. CDR3 DNA, as far as it was read: TGTGCCAGCAGCCCCGACTGGGGGGTCTATGCTGAGCAGTTC. Its protein product is CASSPDWGVYAEQF. The CDR3 reads in full as CASSPDWGVYAEQFF.

The table lists this clone with a few counts. The gene symbols are mouse symbols. The CDR3 extends 1 residue past the end of the read, so its final part is completed from the germline J gene. The V gene is TRBV26, the J gene TRBJ2-4; the D is unclear. V lost 4 bases and J 0 bases, leaving 8 bases between the germline ends. In germline, CDR1 is KGHPV, CDR2 FQNQEV (reference sequence). The CDR3 sequence is 14 residues long. The CDR3 loop reads CASSPQASQNTLYF. The covered CDR3 bases are TGTGCCAGCAGTCCCCAGGCTAGTCAAAACACCTTGTAC.

Comments on this clone: Genes here carry mouse names. The read falls 1 residue short of the CDR3 end, and the missing part is taken from the germline J gene. V usage is TRBV3 and J usage is TRBJ2-4; 14 nucleotides align to TRBD2. This CDR3 has 15 residues. V trimming: 4 bases; J trimming: 8 bases; junction bases outside the gene matches: 5. The V gene's germline CDR1 is SNHLY and CDR2 FYNGKV (reference sequence). CDR3 sequence: CASSSGLGGRGTLYF. Partial CDR3 DNA: TGTGCCAGCAGCTCGGGACTGGGGGGGCGCGGCACCTTGTAC.

About this clone itself: These gene names are mouse names. The read ends 1 residue early relative to the CDR3; the germline J gene fills the gap. The chain recombines TRBV20 with TRBJ1-1; TRBD1 agrees at 7 bases. Trimming took 0 bases from V and 4 from J; bases not matched to a gene: 5. This CDR3 spans 14 amino acids. Germline V CDR1 and CDR2: GFQATS, STVNSAI. CDR3 protein: CGARDRAGGTEVFF. The sequenced part of the CDR3 DNA is TGTGGTGCTAGGGATCGGGCAGGGGGCACAGAAGTCTTC.

There are a few counts of this clone. Each gene name is a mouse one. The DNA read from the CDR3 is TGTGCCAGCAGCCAAGGACAATATGCTGAGCAGTTC. Translation gives CASSQGQYAEQF. The complete CDR3 protein is CASSQGQYAEQFF. The chain employs TRBV5 and TRBJ2-1; no firm D call. The CDR3 is cut off 1 residue early in the read; its end comes from the germline J gene. Germline CDR1 reads LGHNA; CDR2 reads YNLKQL (reference sequence). The CDR3 is 13 amino acids. With 1 base removed from V and 4 bases from J, the gap between germline ends came to 5 bases.

With respect to this clone: The gene symbols are mouse symbols. The read falls 1 residue short of the CDR3 end, and the missing part is taken from the germline J gene. The chain couples TRBV3 to TRBJ2-5, with D maybe TRBD1 (6 bases). This CDR3 has 13 amino acids. Germline V gives CDR1 SNHLY, CDR2 FYNGKV (reference sequence). V dropped 3 bases and J dropped 3 bases, with 7 bases sitting between them. The part of the CDR3 DNA that was read is TGTGCCAGCAGCTTGAGGGGGCAAGACACCCAGTAC. This codes for CASSLRGQDTQY. The CDR3, in full, reads CASSLRGQDTQYF.